Shown below are 18 T cell receptor beta chains from a single sample sequenced in a study of T-cell memory formation after mild COVID-19. TCRdb re-derived calls from the 5' RACE reads in MiXCR, one entry per CDR3 protein. The profile shows approximately 240,000 distinct CDR3 sequences, about a sixth of them singletons. Specimen: PBMCs or a T cell subset sorted from them (not recorded which). The receptors here all came from a man younger than 35 who had mild COVID-19 (a few samples of this study predate the infection). Cell type and time point are not known.

V usage is TRBV18 and J usage is TRBJ2-3; D may match TRBD1 or TRBD2 (5 bases each). Trimming took 3 bases from V and 0 from J, leaving 10 bases between them. The CDR3 contains 15 residues. The germline CDR1 and CDR2 sequences are KGHSH and LQKENI. CDR3 nucleotides: TGTGCCAGCTCACCCCCGGGACCAAGCACAGATACGCAGTATTTT. It is translated as CASSPPGPSTDTQYF.

This clonotype occurred many times. The V call is TRBV12-3 or TRBV12-4, the J call TRBJ2-3; D is ambiguous. The CDR3 extends over 11 amino acids. Trimming shortened V by 6 bases and J by 5 bases, and 6 bases separated the two germline ends. CDR3 region: CASRDRDTQYF. CDR3 DNA sequence: TGTGCCAGCAGAGACCGAGATACGCAGTATTTT.

J is TRBJ2-7 and V is TRBV6-6, with D unresolved. The CDR3 contains 14 residues. Per germline, CDR1 MNHNY and CDR2 SVGAGI (reference sequence). Trimming cost V 2 bases and J 0 bases, with 8 bases left between them. The CDR3 here is CASSYLLRSYEQYF. CDR3 DNA: TGTGCCAGCAGTTACCTACTACGCTCCTACGAGCAGTACTTC.

The chain is built from TRBV6-1 and TRBJ1-2; TRBD1 aligns across 8 bases. CDR1 is MNHNS and CDR2 is SASEGT in the germline V gene. This CDR3 is built from 13 residues. J lost 4 bases, V lost 6 bases, and 4 bases had no gene match. The CDR3 DNA follows: TGTGCCAGCAGGCCGGGACAGGCCTATGGCTACACCTTC. Residues: CASRPGQAYGYTF.

This chain uses TRBV5-5 with TRBJ2-2; D is unresolved. The V gene's germline CDR1 is SGHKS and CDR2 YYEKEE (reference sequence). There are 14 residues in the CDR3. The V end lost 0 bases, the J end lost 6 bases, and 9 bases lay between the germline ends. The CDR3 nucleotides are TGTGCCAGCAGCTTGGGTCCTCTGGCCGGGGAGCTGTTTTTT. Protein product: CASSLGPLAGELFF.

The chain links TRBV6-6 to TRBJ2-3, with TRBD1 identical over 8 bases. This CDR3 region has 16 residues. J lost 3 bases, V lost 5 bases, and 10 bases had no gene match. Germline-derived CDR1 and CDR2 are MNHNY and SVGAGI (reference sequence). The DNA of the CDR3 is TGTGCCAGCAGTGCCCCGACAGGGGTAACGACAGATACGCAGTATTTT. Its protein is CASSAPTGVTTDTQYF.

This chain uses TRBV5-1 with TRBJ1-2, with D possibly matching TRBD1 (6 bases). The V and J ends lost 2 bases and 3 bases respectively, with 14 bases between them. Germline loops: CDR1 SGHRS, CDR2 YFSETQ. There are 15 residues in the CDR3. The CDR3, as DNA: TGCGCCAGCAGCTTTTCAGGGGATATAGACTATGGCTACACCTTC. Protein product: CASSFSGDIDYGYTF.

Ten or more counts support this clonotype. The chain carries TRBV7-2 and TRBJ1-2; D is undetermined. Trimming took 3 bases from V and 5 from J, leaving 7 bases between them. Germline V lookup: CDR1 SGHTA, CDR2 FQGNSA. The CDR3 has 12 amino acids. The CDR3 loop is CASSFEVYGYTF. The CDR3 DNA sequence: TGTGCCAGCAGCTTTGAAGTTTATGGCTACACCTTC.

This clonotype came up many times. V usage is TRBV12-3 or TRBV12-4 and J usage is TRBJ2-5; 10 nucleotides agree with TRBD2. This CDR3 region has 17 residues. J gave up 4 bases and V 6 bases, and 14 bases lay outside the gene matches. CDR3 sequence reads: CASSPGASGGSGETQYF. Here the CDR3 DNA reads TGTGCCAGCAGCCCCGGGGCTAGCGGGGGCTCAGGAGAGACCCAGTACTTC.

This clonotype was counted a few times. The chain links TRBV6-5 to TRBJ1-2; D perhaps matches TRBD1 (5 bases). Germline assignment: CDR1 MNHEY and CDR2 SVGAGI. The V and J ends lost 2 bases and 4 bases respectively, with 11 bases between them. This CDR3 contains 14 residues. The CDR3 sequence is CASSYKDRSYGYTF. The CDR3 DNA reads as TGTGCCAGCAGTTACAAAGACAGAAGCTATGGCTACACCTTC.

The chain carries TRBV20-1 and TRBJ2-7; perhaps TRBD1 as D (6 bases). Germline CDR1 DFQATT, CDR2 SNEGSKA (reference sequence). Trimming took off 5 bases at V and 1 base at J, with 12 bases between the two ends. This CDR3 comprises 13 residues. The CDR3 here is CSAGGVGSYEQYF. The CDR3 bases are TGCAGTGCTGGGGGCGTCGGGTCCTACGAGCAGTACTTC.

The chain links TRBV12-3 or TRBV12-4 to TRBJ2-2; 11 bases match TRBD2. V was clipped by 5 bases and J by 13 bases; unmatched bases: 9. This CDR3 has 14 amino acids. The DNA for the CDR3 is TGTGCCAGCAGTCTTTTAGCGGGGGGGCTCCGGCTGTTTTTT. This translates into CASSLLAGGLRLFF.

As to this clonotype: Germline is not matched at one junction end, which may reflect a read error. This chain connects TRBV6-5 to TRBJ2-1; 10 bases map to TRBD2. This CDR3 is built from 12 residues. Germline assignment: CDR1 MNHEY and CDR2 SVGAGI. CDR3 sequence reads: CASSLLAGALLF. CDR3 DNA sequence: TGTGCCAGCAGTTTGCTAGCGGGGGCCCTCCTCTTC.

V is TRBV18 and J is TRBJ1-5; D unclear. Trimming left V 1 base short and J 5 bases short, with 12 bases between. The germline CDR1 and CDR2 sequences are KGHSH and LQKENI. The CDR3 has 15 residues. CDR3 loop: CASSPLEVVDQPQHF. CDR3 DNA: TGTGCCAGCTCACCACTGGAGGTCGTCGATCAGCCCCAGCATTTT.

The chain recombines TRBV30 with TRBJ1-3; D remains unclear. This CDR3 comprises 11 residues. Germline CDR1 is GTSNPN and CDR2 is SVGIG (reference sequence). The V end was cut by 5 bases, the J end by 4 bases, with 6 bases between. The chain's CDR3 is CAWGRGNTIYF. CDR3 sequence (DNA): TGTGCCTGGGGCCGGGGAAACACCATATATTTT.

This clonotype was counted between two and nine times. The chain recombines TRBV28 with TRBJ1-2, with D possibly being TRBD1 (5 bases). The CDR3 loop spans 16 amino acids. From germline, CDR1 is MDHEN and CDR2 SYDVKM. V shed 6 bases and J shed 2 bases, with 19 bases lying between them. CDR3 coding DNA: TGTGCCAGCAGCACACCTAGGGGTACACCCAACTATGGCTACACCTTC. It encodes CASSTPRGTPNYGYTF.

The chain carries TRBV6-6 and TRBJ1-2; no clear D. The germline gives CDR1 MNHNY, CDR2 SVGAGI (reference sequence). Trimming shortened V by 6 bases and J by 4 bases, and 21 bases separated the two germline ends. The length of the CDR3 is 16 residues. CDR3 protein: CASRGPSASLLYGYTF. Written as DNA, the CDR3 is TGTGCCAGCAGGGGCCCTTCCGCTAGCTTGCTCTATGGCTACACCTTC.

The chain recombines TRBV5-1 with TRBJ1-2, with TRBD1 matching over 7 bases. The germline V gene has CDR1 SGHRS and CDR2 YFSETQ. J was trimmed by 7 bases and V by 4 bases; bases with no gene match: 13. The CDR3 is made up of 15 amino acids. The CDR3 bases are TGCGCCAGCAGCACCGAGACAGGGTTGGGCTCTGGCTACACCTTC. It translates to CASSTETGLGSGYTF.